This T cell receptor beta chain appears in the sequencing data of a study of post-analysis software for immune sequencing data. The authors incorporated unique molecular identifiers into the TCR beta cDNA libraries. TCRdb passed the PCR reads through MiXCR, listing each CDR3 protein once. The sample records some 700,000 distinct CDR3 sequences, more than 50% being singletons. This sequence originates from a girl aged 2-10 years with multiple sclerosis. The material sequenced was blood.

In DNA, the CDR3 is TGTGCCAGCAGTTACCTCAGGGGAAATTCACCCCTCCACTTT. This sequence encodes CASSYLRGNSPLHF. The chain employs TRBV6-6 and TRBJ1-6; possibly TRBD1 for D (6 bases). The CDR3 has 14 residues. V shed 2 bases and J shed 7 bases, with 9 bases lying between them. From germline, CDR1 is MNHNY and CDR2 SVGAGI (reference sequence).